A selection of T cell receptor beta chains follows, all from one sample in a study of cytomegalovirus exposure and HLA in healthy donors. The method was immunoSEQ multiplex PCR; TCRdb's version includes in-frame clones alone and lacks a portion of them. This listing includes more than 90,000 clones. The material sequenced was PBMCs. The source of these receptors is a man in his forties in good health and CMV-seropositive. CDR3s include the opening cysteine and the closing phenylalanine or tryptophan. A D gene is named only where the DNA matches it firmly.

>TRBV28|TRBJ1-1|TRBD1
CASRHTGGSFTEAFF
TGTGCCAGCCGACACACAGGGGGCTCTTTCACTGAAGCTTTCTTT
>TRBV5-1|TRBJ2-2|.
CASSNLGGARANTGELFF
TGCGCCAGCAGCAATTTAGGGGGAGCCAGGGCGAACACCGGGGAGCTGTTTTTT
>TRBV7-9|TRBJ2-7|TRBD1
CASSLGGDRVSEQYF
TGTGCCAGCAGCTTGGGAGGGGACAGGGTGAGCGAGCAGTACTTC
>TRBV18|TRBJ1-5|.
CASSIISSNQPQHF
TGTGCCAGCTCAATCATTTCTAGCAATCAGCCCCAGCATTTT
>TRBV7-3|TRBJ2-3|.
CASSLLGGGNTDTQYF
TGTGCCAGCAGCTTACTGGGAGGGGGAAACACAGATACGCAGTATTTT
>TRBV5-4|TRBJ2-1|TRBD2
CASSLGGLAESNEQFF
TGTGCCAGCAGCTTGGGGGGACTAGCGGAATCCAATGAGCAGTTCTTC
>TRBV14|TRBJ2-4|TRBD2
CASSQIGTSGNIQYF
TGTGCCAGCAGCCAAATAGGAACTAGCGGAAACATTCAGTACTTC
>TRBV19|TRBJ2-5|TRBD2
CASSIWQGGKETQYF
TGTGCCAGTAGTATTTGGCAGGGAGGGAAAGAGACCCAGTACTTC
>TRBV5-1|TRBJ2-2|TRBD2
CASSFLPPRAGGNTGELFF
TGCGCCAGCAGCTTTCTTCCTCCCCGAGCGGGAGGAAACACCGGGGAGCTGTTTTTT
>TRBV5-8|TRBJ2-1|TRBD1
CASSVGQSYNEQFF
TGTGCCAGCAGCGTGGGACAGAGTTACAATGAGCAGTTCTTC
>TRBV27|TRBJ2-1|.
CASSFSGRRAGSYNEQFF
TGTGCCAGCAGTTTCTCTGGGCGTAGAGCGGGCTCCTACAATGAGCAGTTCTTC
>TRBV18|TRBJ1-5|TRBD1
CASSPGGTGVQPQHF
TGTGCCAGCTCACCTGGCGGGACAGGGGTTCAGCCCCAGCATTTT
>TRBV6-1|TRBJ1-5|.
CASSEMRGDGNQPQHF
TGTGCCAGCAGTGAAATGCGCGGGGATGGCAATCAGCCCCAGCATTTT
>TRBV6-1|TRBJ1-5|.
CASSGPPGISQPQHF
TGTGCCAGCAGTGGGCCCCCAGGGATAAGTCAGCCCCAGCATTTT
>TRBV5-6|TRBJ2-2|TRBD1
CASSWGTGYGTGELFF
TGTGCCAGCAGCTGGGGGACAGGGTACGGCACCGGGGAGCTGTTTTTT
>TRBV13|TRBJ2-5|TRBD1
CASSTGQGAQETQYF
TGTGCCAGCAGCACAGGACAGGGGGCTCAAGAGACCCAGTACTTC
>TRBV29-1|TRBJ2-7|TRBD2
CSVGLAGIEQYF
TGCAGCGTTGGGCTAGCGGGGATAGAGCAGTACTTC
>TRBV28|TRBJ2-7|TRBD2
CASSLIGTSSNEQYF
TGTGCCAGCAGTTTAATTGGGACTAGTTCCAACGAGCAGTACTTC
>TRBV7-8|TRBJ2-3|.
CASSFAGSTDTQYF
TGTGCCAGCAGCTTCGCGGGGAGCACAGATACGCAGTATTTT
>TRBV11-2|TRBJ2-7|.
CASSLVTPRGEQYF
TGTGCCAGCAGCTTAGTCACTCCCCGGGGCGAGCAGTACTTC
>TRBV5-5|TRBJ2-7|TRBD2
CASGTSGTYEQYF
TGTGCCAGTGGGACTAGCGGGACCTACGAGCAGTACTTC
>TRBV14|TRBJ2-3|.
CASSVRTTTDTQYF
TGTGCCAGCAGTGTTAGGACTACCACAGATACGCAGTATTTT